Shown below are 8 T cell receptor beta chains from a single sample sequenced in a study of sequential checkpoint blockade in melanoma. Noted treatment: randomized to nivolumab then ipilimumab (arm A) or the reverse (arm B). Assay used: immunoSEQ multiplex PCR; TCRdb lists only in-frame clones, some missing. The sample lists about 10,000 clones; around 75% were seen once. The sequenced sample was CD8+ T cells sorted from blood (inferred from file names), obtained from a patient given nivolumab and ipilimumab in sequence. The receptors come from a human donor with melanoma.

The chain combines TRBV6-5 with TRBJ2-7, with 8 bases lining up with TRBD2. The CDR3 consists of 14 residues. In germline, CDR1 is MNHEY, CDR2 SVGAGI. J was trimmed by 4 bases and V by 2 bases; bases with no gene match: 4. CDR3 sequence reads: CASSYLEREYEQYF. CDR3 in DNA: TGTGCCAGCAGTTACCTCGAGCGGGAGTACGAGCAGTACTTC.

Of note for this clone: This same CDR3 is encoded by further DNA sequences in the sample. CDR3 nucleotides: TGCAGCGTTGAAGGGATTAGCGGGAGGGACGAGCAGTACTTC. It is translated as CSVEGISGRDEQYF. The chain links TRBV29-1 to TRBJ2-7; TRBD2 matches at 11 bases. J was trimmed by 5 bases and V by 1 base; bases with no gene match: 4. The CDR3 loop spans 14 amino acids. Germline assignment: CDR1 SQVTM and CDR2 ANQGSEA.

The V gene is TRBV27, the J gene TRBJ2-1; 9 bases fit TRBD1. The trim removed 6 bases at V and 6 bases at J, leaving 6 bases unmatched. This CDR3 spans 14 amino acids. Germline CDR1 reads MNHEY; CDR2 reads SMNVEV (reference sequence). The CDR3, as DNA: TGTGCCAGCAGAATTTCGACAGGGGGCAATGAGCAGTTCTTC. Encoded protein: CASRISTGGNEQFF.

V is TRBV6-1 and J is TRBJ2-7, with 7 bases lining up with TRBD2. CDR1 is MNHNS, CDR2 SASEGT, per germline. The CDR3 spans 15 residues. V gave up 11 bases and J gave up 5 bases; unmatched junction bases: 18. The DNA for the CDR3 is TGTGCCGGAACCGAAAGCGGGAACCACTTCGACGAGCAGTACTTC. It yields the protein CAGTESGNHFDEQYF.

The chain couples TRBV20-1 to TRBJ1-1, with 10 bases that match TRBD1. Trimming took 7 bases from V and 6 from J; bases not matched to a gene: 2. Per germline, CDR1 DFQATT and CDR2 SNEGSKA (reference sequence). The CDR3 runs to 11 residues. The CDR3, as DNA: TGCAGTGTTGGACAGGGGGCTGAAGCTTTCTTT. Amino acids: CSVGQGAEAFF.

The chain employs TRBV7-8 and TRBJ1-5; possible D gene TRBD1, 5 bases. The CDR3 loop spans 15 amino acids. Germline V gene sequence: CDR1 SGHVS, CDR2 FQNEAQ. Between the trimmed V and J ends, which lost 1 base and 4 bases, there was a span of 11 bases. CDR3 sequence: CASSLDLQANQPQHF. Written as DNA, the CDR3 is TGTGCCAGCAGCTTAGATCTACAGGCAAATCAGCCCCAGCATTTT. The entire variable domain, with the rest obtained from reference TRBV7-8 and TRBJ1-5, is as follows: GAGVSQSPRYKVAKRGQDVALRCDPISGHVSLFWYQQALGQGPEFLTYFQNEAQLDKSGLPSDRFFAERPEGSVSTLKIQRTQQEDSAVYLCASSLDLQANQPQHFGDGTRLSIL.

The CDR3 bases are TGTGCCTGGAGTGTACTAGCGGGCTCCTACGAGCAGTACTTC. Translation gives CAWSVLAGSYEQYF. The chain recombines TRBV30 with TRBJ2-7; TRBD2 aligns across 9 bases. CDR1 GTSNPN and CDR2 SVGIG come from the germline V gene (reference sequence). V dropped 0 bases and J dropped 0; count of bases not matched to a gene: 0. CDR3 length equals 14 residues.

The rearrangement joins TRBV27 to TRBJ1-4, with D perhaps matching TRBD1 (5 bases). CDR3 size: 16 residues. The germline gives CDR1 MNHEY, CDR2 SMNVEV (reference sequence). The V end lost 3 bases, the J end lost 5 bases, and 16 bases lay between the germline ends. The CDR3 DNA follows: TGTGCCAGCAGTTTGATTCTTGGCGGGGCGAATGAAAAACTGTTTTTT. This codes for CASSLILGGANEKLFF.